This TCR beta chain was identified during a study of T cells after yellow fever vaccination. Study overall: By means of CD3, CD45RA, CCR7 and CD95, the EM, EMRA, CM and Tscm memory subsets were sorted. Findings and limits, study-wide: Almost all vaccine-responding clonotypes could not be detected on day 0 in sorted memory subsets.

TCRdb re-analysed the 5' RACE reads in MiXCR, keeping a single row per CDR3 protein. This table holds approximately 31,000 distinct CDR3 sequences, over 9.5% found once. Germline trimming cut 5 bases from V and 8 bases from J; bases unmatched to any gene: 11. This CDR3 is 16 amino acids long. Germline values: CDR1 MGHRA, CDR2 YSYEKL. The table lists this clonotype with many counts. This receptor was obtained from a man between 18 and 29 years old who received the YFV17D yellow fever vaccine. Sample: PBMCs, either bulk or a sorted T-cell subset (CD4+, CD8+, memory, or dextramer-sorted; not recorded which), taken around 15 days after the first yellow fever vaccination. This rearrangement joins TRBV4-1 to TRBJ2-3; 12 nucleotides align to TRBD2. CDR3 nucleotide sequence: TGCGCCAGCAGCAAGACGGCTAGCGGGGGGGCCACTACGCAGTATTTT. Its translation is CASSKTASGGATTQYF.